A selection of T cell receptor beta chains follows, all from one sample in a study of T cell responses to AZD1222 COVID-19 vaccine. Data came from immunoSEQ multiplex PCR; TCRdb stores just in-frame clones and leaves some out. The table has 140,000 to 150,000 clones, roughly 85% seen once. The sample in question was peripheral blood, obtained on day 0 of AZD1222 vaccination. Every receptor here comes from an adult in good health. CDR3s include the opening cysteine and the closing phenylalanine or tryptophan. The D gene is left open where the match is weak. Part of the rows lack a size; the others show once, few, many or a class for expanded clones.

>TRBJ1-5|TRBV13|TRBD1|NA
CASSSGQGSPQHF
TGTGCCAGCAGCTCGGGACAGGGGAGCCCCCAGCATTTT
>TRBJ1-2|TRBV30|NA|NA
CAWSVLDGYTF
TGTGCCTGGAGTGTATTAGATGGCTACACCTTC
>TRBJ1-2|TRBV19|NA|NA
CASSLRKEGYGYTF
TGTGCCAGTAGTTTACGGAAAGAAGGCTATGGCTACACCTTC
>TRBJ2-5|TRBV9|TRBD2|NA
CASSPGLVETQYF
TGTGCCAGCAGCCCCGGACTAGTAGAGACCCAGTACTTC
>TRBJ1-1|TRBV28|TRBD1|NA
CASRPTGGGWSTEAFF
TGTGCCAGCAGACCTACAGGGGGAGGGTGGTCGACTGAAGCTTTCTTT
>TRBJ1-2|TRBV19|NA|NA
CASSIITASYGYTF
TGTGCCAGTAGTATAATCACAGCTTCCTATGGCTACACCTTC
>TRBJ1-2|TRBV14|NA|few
CASTPGPPNCGYTF
TGTGCCAGCACCCCGGGACCGCCTAACTGTGGCTACACCTTC
>TRBJ1-1|TRBV6-5|TRBD1|NA
CASRTGVLTEAFF
TGTGCCAGCAGGACAGGGGTTTTAACTGAAGCTTTCTTT
>TRBJ2-1|TRBV20-1|NA|NA
CSIDNEQFF
TGCAGTATAGACAATGAGCAGTTCTTC
>TRBJ1-1|TRBV5-4|TRBD1|NA
CASSALQGPTQNTEAFF
TGTGCCAGCAGCGCACTACAGGGGCCGACGCAGAACACTGAAGCTTTCTTT
>TRBJ1-4|TRBV6-5|TRBD1|NA
CASSSAGGEEKLFF
TGTGCCAGCAGTTCGGCAGGGGGCGAAGAAAAACTGTTTTTT
>TRBJ1-6|TRBV11-2|NA|NA
CASSLFSSPSYNSPLHF
TGTGCCAGCAGCTTGTTCAGCAGTCCTTCCTATAATTCACCCCTCCACTTT
>TRBJ2-1|TRBV12-1|NA|NA
CASSFVGKGNEQFF
NA
>TRBJ1-1|TRBV19|NA|NA
CASRLGHTEAFF
TGTGCCAGTAGACTCGGGCACACTGAAGCTTTCTTT
>TRBJ2-5|TRBV9|NA|once
CASSGGPRETQYF
TGTGCCAGCAGCGGAGGTCCCCGCGAGACCCAGTACTTC
>TRBJ1-1|TRBV3-1/TRBV3-2|NA|NA
CASSPGHPNTEAFF
TGTGCCAGCAGCCCAGGACATCCGAACACTGAAGCTTTCTTT
>TRBJ2-5|TRBV28|NA|NA
CASSLQSQETQYF
TGTGCCAGCAGTTTACAGTCCCAAGAGACCCAGTACTTC
>TRBJ1-1|TRBV15|NA|NA
CATSTVQMNTEAFF
TGTGCCACCAGCACGGTACAGATGAACACTGAAGCTTTCTTT
>TRBJ1-1|TRBV6-5|TRBD1|NA
CASKTGQENTEAFF
TGTGCCAGCAAAACCGGACAGGAGAACACTGAAGCTTTCTTT
>TRBJ2-1|TRBV6-5|TRBD2|NA
CASNPGLAAFNEQFF
TGTGCCAGCAACCCAGGGCTAGCGGCCTTCAATGAGCAGTTCTTC
>TRBJ1-5|TRBV28|NA|NA
CASSFYGIRVGQPQHF
TGTGCCAGCAGTTTTTACGGTATCAGGGTCGGTCAGCCCCAGCATTTT
>TRBJ1-1|TRBV19|TRBD1|NA
CASRRTGGEAFF
TGTGCCAGTAGGCGGACAGGAGGTGAAGCTTTCTTT
>TRBJ2-2|TRBV24-1|NA|medium-sized
CATSDTPTGELFF
TGTGCCACCAGTGACACCCCGACCGGGGAGCTGTTTTTT
>TRBJ1-2|TRBV19|NA|NA
CASSPGQRYGYTF
TGTGCCAGTTCCCCCGGACAGAGATATGGCTACACCTTC
>TRBJ1-3|TRBV30|NA|NA
CAWSPTASGNTIYF
TGTGCCTGGAGCCCGACAGCCTCTGGAAACACCATATATTTT
>TRBJ2-1|TRBV5-8|NA|NA
CASSSLLEYNEQFF
TGTGCCAGCAGCTCCTTACTAGAATACAATGAGCAGTTCTTC
>TRBJ1-6|TRBV30|NA|NA
CAWSSGHNSPLHF
TGTGCCTGGAGTTCCGGACATAATTCACCCCTCCACTTT
>TRBJ1-6|TRBV6-2/TRBV6-3|NA|NA
CASSRTANSPLHF
TGTGCCAGCAGCAGAACAGCCAATTCACCCCTCCACTTT
>TRBJ2-1|TRBV28|TRBD1|once
CASSLYQGVYNEQFF
TGTGCCAGCAGTTTATACCAGGGGGTTTACAATGAGCAGTTCTTC
>TRBJ1-1|TRBV7-6|NA|NA
CASSLGNEGGTEAFF
TGTGCCAGCAGCTTAGGAAACGAGGGGGGCACTGAAGCTTTCTTT
>TRBJ1-4|TRBV5-1|NA|NA
CASNPMGGNEKLFF
TGCGCCAGCAACCCAATGGGGGGCAATGAAAAACTGTTTTTT
>TRBJ2-1|TRBV11-2|NA|NA
CASSSPDRSTISSYNEQFF
TGTGCCAGCAGCTCCCCGGACAGAAGCACGATTAGCTCCTACAATGAGCAGTTCTTC
>TRBJ2-2|TRBV28|NA|once
CASSPPNTGELFF
TGTGCCAGCAGTCCACCAAACACCGGGGAGCTGTTTTTT
>TRBJ1-4|TRBV10-3|TRBD1|NA
CAISEFLPGGVEKLFF
TGTGCCATCAGTGAGTTCCTTCCAGGGGGCGTTGAGAAACTGTTTTTT
>TRBJ1-3|TRBV28|NA|few
CASSLPGGAGLGGNTIYF
TGTGCCAGCAGTTTACCTGGTGGGGCCGGCTTGGGGGGAAACACCATATATTTT
>TRBJ1-2|TRBV19|NA|NA
CASSIQRQTGGGYTF
TGTGCCAGTAGTATCCAACGACAGACGGGCGGCGGCTACACCTTC
>TRBJ2-1|TRBV4-1|TRBD2|NA
CASSQTAGVMQRNEQFF
TGCGCCAGCAGCCAAACAGCGGGAGTTATGCAGAGAAATGAGCAGTTCTTC
>TRBJ2-2|TRBV10-3|TRBD1|NA
CAISAGTANTGELFF
TGTGCCATCAGTGCCGGGACAGCGAACACCGGGGAGCTGTTTTTT
>TRBJ1-5|TRBV30|NA|NA
CAWSVDGEQPQHF
TGTGCCTGGAGTGTCGATGGGGAGCAGCCCCAGCATTTT
>TRBJ1-5|TRBV4-1|NA|NA
CASSQGRARGNQPQHF
TGCGCCAGCAGCCAAGGCAGGGCCCGTGGCAATCAGCCCCAGCATTTT
>TRBJ1-6|TRBV9|NA|NA
CASSVAGQSPLHF
TGTGCCAGCAGCGTAGCCGGGCAGTCACCCCTCCACTTT
>TRBJ2-2|TRBV30|NA|NA
CAWSVQGWTGELFF
TGTGCCTGGAGTGTACAGGGTTGGACCGGGGAGCTGTTTTTT
>TRBJ2-7|TRBV27|TRBD2|NA
CASSSTSGRAPAWEQYF
TGTGCCAGCAGTTCAACTAGCGGGAGGGCCCCCGCTTGGGAGCAGTACTTC
>TRBJ1-1|TRBV9|NA|NA
CASSGLVGTEAFF
TGTGCCAGCAGCGGACTTGTGGGGACTGAAGCTTTCTTT